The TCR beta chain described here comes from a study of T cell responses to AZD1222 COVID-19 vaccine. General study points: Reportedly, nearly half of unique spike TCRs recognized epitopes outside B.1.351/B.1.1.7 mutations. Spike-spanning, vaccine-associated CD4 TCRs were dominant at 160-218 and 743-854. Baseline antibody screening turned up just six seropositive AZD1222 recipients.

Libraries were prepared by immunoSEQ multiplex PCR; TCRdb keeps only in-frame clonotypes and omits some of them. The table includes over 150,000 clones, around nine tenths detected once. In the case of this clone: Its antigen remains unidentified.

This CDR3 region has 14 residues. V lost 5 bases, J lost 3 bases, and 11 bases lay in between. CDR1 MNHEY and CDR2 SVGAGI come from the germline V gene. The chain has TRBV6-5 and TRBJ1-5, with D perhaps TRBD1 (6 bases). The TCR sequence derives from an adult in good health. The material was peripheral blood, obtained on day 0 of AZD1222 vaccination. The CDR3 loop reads CASSKQGTNQPQHF. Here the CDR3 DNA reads TGTGCCAGCAGTAAACAGGGAACCAATCAGCCCCAGCATTTT.